Listed below are T cell receptor beta chains from one sample, sequenced in a study of graft-versus-host responses after intestinal transplantation. Antigens of these TCRs are unknown. Clones were sequenced by immunoSEQ multiplex PCR, and TCRdb holds only the in-frame ones, with some missing. The table has around 100,000 clones, roughly 84% seen once; the top ten hold about 0.95%. The material sequenced was unstimulated CD4+ T cells sorted from spleen or lymph node cells, taken before transplant. The receptors stem from a human donor who was the organ donor for an intestinal transplant. Each CDR3 is given with its conserved first and last residue. A D gene is named only where the DNA matches it firmly.

v_call	j_call	d_call	cdr3_nt	cdr3_aa
TRBV15	TRBJ2-7	-	TGTGCCACCAGCCAGAAGCTCCCCCCTTACGAGCAGTACTTC	CATSQKLPPYEQYF
TRBV10-3	TRBJ1-5	TRBD1	TGTGCCATCAGCCCGGACAGGGGAGTTAGCAATCAGCCCCAGCATTTT	CAISPDRGVSNQPQHF
TRBV7-9	TRBJ2-2	-	TGTGCCAGCCGCGGTCTGACTACGAACACCGGGGAGCTGTTTTTT	CASRGLTTNTGELFF
TRBV18	TRBJ2-3	-	TGTGCCAGCTCACCACGACAGAACACAGATACGCAGTATTTT	CASSPRQNTDTQYF
TRBV7-8	TRBJ2-5	-	TGTGCCAGCAGCTTGGGGTGGCAAGAGACCCAGTACTTC	CASSLGWQETQYF
TRBV5-4	TRBJ2-6	-	TGTGCCAGCAGCTATAGGACGGAAGGGGCCAACGTCCTGACTTTC	CASSYRTEGANVLTF
TRBV27	TRBJ2-4	-	TGTGCCAGCAGCCCCGGACAGACGCTAGCCAAAAACATTCAGTACTTC	CASSPGQTLAKNIQYF
TRBV29-1	TRBJ1-2	TRBD1	TGCAGCGTTGAAAAAGGGACAGGGAGTTCTCTTGGCTACACCTTC	CSVEKGTGSSLGYTF
TRBV4-1	TRBJ2-1	-	TGCGCCAGCAGCTGGGGGGAAACCACCTACAATGAGCAGTTCTTC	CASSWGETTYNEQFF
TRBV7-8	TRBJ1-1	TRBD1	TGTGCCAGCAGCTACCAATGGACAGGGTCAGCTGAAGCTTTCTTT	CASSYQWTGSAEAFF
TRBV5-1	TRBJ1-1	TRBD1	TGCGCCAGCAGCTTGGCCTCGGGACAGGGGATGAACACTGAAGCTTTCTTT	CASSLASGQGMNTEAFF
TRBV6-5	TRBJ1-1	-	TGTGCCAGCACCTACAGCCCACACACTGAAGCTTTCTTT	CASTYSPHTEAFF
TRBV4-2	TRBJ2-7	TRBD2	TGTGCCAGCAGCCAAGAAGCGGGGGGGCCGTACGAGCAGTACTTC	CASSQEAGGPYEQYF
TRBV27	TRBJ2-7	TRBD1	TGTGCCAGCAGTCCCGGGGGACAGGGGGGTCGATACGAGCAGTACTTC	CASSPGGQGGRYEQYF
TRBV5-1	TRBJ1-5	-	TGTGCCAGCACCAAAGGGCCTAGGGAACAGCCCCAGCATTTT	CASTKGPREQPQHF
TRBV6-1	TRBJ2-7	TRBD2	TGTGCCAGCACTACGTGGGGGGGAGGCACCTACGAGCAGTACTTC	CASTTWGGGTYEQYF